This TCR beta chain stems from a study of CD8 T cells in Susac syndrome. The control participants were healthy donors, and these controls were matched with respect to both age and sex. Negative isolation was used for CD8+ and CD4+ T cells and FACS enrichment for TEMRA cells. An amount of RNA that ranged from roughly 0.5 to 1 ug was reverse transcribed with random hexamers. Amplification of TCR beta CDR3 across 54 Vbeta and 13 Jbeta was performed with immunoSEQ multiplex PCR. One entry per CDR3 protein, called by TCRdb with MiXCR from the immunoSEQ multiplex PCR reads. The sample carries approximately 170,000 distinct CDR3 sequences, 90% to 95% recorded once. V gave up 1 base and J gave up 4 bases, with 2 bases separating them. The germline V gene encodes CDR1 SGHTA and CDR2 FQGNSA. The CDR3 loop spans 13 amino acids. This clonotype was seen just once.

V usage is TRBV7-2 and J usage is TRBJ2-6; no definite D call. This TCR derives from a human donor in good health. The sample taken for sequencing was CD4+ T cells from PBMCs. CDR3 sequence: CASSLVGANVLTF. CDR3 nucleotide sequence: TGTGCCAGCAGCTTAGTAGGGGCCAACGTCCTGACTTTC.